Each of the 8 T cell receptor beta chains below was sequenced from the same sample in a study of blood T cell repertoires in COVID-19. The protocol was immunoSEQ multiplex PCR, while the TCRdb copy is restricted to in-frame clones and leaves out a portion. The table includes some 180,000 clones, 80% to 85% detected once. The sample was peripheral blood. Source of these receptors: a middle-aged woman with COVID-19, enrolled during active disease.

CDR3 residues: CATGPAVTGVWDTQYF. DNA of the CDR3: TGTGCCACCGGCCCGGCGGTGACTGGAGTATGGGATACGCAGTATTTT. The chain carries TRBV15 and TRBJ2-3, with D unclear. The germline V gene encodes CDR1 LNHNV and CDR2 YYDKDF (reference sequence). CDR3 length: 16 residues. Trimming cost V 8 bases and J 6 bases, with 24 bases left between them.

The CDR3 reads CASSQRQGAGTDTQYF. The CDR3, as DNA: TGTGCCAGCAGCCAACGACAGGGGGCGGGCACAGATACGCAGTATTTT. The J gene is TRBJ2-3, the V gene TRBV3-1 (or the pseudogene TRBV3-2); 10 bases align to TRBD1. V was clipped by 2 bases and J by 1 base; unmatched bases: 3. Germline-derived CDR1 and CDR2 are LGHDT and YNNKEL (reference sequence). This CDR3 is 16 amino acids long.

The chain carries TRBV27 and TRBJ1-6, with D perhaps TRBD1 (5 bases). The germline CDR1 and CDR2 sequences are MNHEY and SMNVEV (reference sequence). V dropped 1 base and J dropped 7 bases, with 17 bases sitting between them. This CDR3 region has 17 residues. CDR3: CASSLFVRAGRNSPLHF. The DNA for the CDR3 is TGTGCCAGCAGTTTATTTGTTCGGGCAGGGCGAAATTCACCCCTCCACTTT.

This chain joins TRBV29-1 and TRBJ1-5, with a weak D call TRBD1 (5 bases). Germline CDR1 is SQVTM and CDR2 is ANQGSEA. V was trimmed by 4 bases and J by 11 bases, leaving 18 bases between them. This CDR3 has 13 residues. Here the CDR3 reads CSVGGVEPQAQHF. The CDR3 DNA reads TGCAGCGTTGGGGGGGTCGAACCCCAAGCCCAGCATTTT.

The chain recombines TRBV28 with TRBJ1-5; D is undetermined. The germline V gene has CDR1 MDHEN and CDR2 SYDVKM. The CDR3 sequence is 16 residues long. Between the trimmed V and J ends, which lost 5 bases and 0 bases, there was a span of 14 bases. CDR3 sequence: CASSPPPGYSNQPQHF. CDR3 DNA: TGTGCCAGCAGTCCCCCCCCCGGGTATAGCAATCAGCCCCAGCATTTT.

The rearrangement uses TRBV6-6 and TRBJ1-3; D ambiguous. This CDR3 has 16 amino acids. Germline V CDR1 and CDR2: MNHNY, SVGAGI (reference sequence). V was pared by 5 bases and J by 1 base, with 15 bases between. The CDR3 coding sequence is TGTGCCAGCAGTCGAGGCGAGGTCATTTCTGGAAACACCATATATTTT. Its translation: CASSRGEVISGNTIYF.

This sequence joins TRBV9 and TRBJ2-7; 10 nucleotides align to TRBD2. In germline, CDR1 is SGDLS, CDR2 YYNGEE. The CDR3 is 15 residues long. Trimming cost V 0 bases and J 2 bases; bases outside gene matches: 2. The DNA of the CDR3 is TGTGCCAGCAGCGTAGGAGCGGGAGGGGCCTACGAGCAGTACTTC. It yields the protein CASSVGAGGAYEQYF.

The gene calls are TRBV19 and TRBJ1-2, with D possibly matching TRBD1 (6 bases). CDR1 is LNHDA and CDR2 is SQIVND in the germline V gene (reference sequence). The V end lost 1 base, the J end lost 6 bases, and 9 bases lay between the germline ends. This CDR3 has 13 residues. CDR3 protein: CASSIVTGDGYTF. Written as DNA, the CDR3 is TGTGCCAGTAGTATAGTGACAGGTGATGGCTACACCTTC.